Shown below are 24 T cell receptor beta chains from a single sample sequenced in a study of cytomegalovirus exposure and HLA in healthy donors. A multiplex PCR was run with 60 Vbeta primers and 13 Jbeta primers. Method: immunoSEQ multiplex PCR; TCRdb's copy keeps in-frame clones and lacks some. The sample includes 110,000 to 150,000 clones, around 84% of them seen just once. Material for sequencing was PBMCs. The receptor set was obtained from a boy between 2 and 10 years old in good health and CMV-seronegative.

The table lists this clone with a few counts. The chain carries TRBV7-3 and TRBJ1-6; TRBD1 agrees at 8 bases. After removal of 4 bases from V and 8 bases from J, the junction contained 13 bases not matched to a gene. The CDR3 totals 17 residues. CDR1 and CDR2 (germline): SGHTA, FQGTGA. CDR3 sequence reads: CASSSRGQGGVDSPLHF. Written as DNA, the CDR3 is TGTGCCAGCAGCTCCCGAGGACAGGGCGGAGTGGATTCACCCCTCCACTTT.

This sequence joins TRBV10-2 and TRBJ2-5, with 10 positions matching TRBD2. CDR1 and CDR2 (germline): WSHSY, SAAADI. Trimming took 3 bases from V and 5 from J; bases not matched to a gene: 9. The CDR3 consists of 16 residues. This CDR3 is CASSDRASGRRETQYF. The CDR3 DNA sequence: TGCGCCAGCAGTGATAGGGCTAGCGGGAGAAGGGAGACCCAGTACTTC.

Here the CDR3 DNA reads TGTGCCAGCCTGGGGGGGGACAGGGACTACGAGCAGTACTTC. Translating it yields CASLGGDRDYEQYF. The J gene is TRBJ2-7, the V gene TRBV7-8, with 9 nucleotides matching TRBD1. The CDR3 loop spans 14 amino acids. Losses at the gene ends were 8 bases for V and 3 bases for J; bases not matched to a gene: 8. Germline V gene lookup returns CDR1 SGHVS and CDR2 FQNEAQ.

This clone has only one observation. The chain uses TRBV9 and TRBJ1-4; 9 nucleotides line up with TRBD1. The germline CDR1 and CDR2 sequences are SGDLS and YYNGEE. The CDR3 has 15 amino acids. The ends lost 4 bases at V and 7 bases at J; junction bases unmatched: 8. The CDR3 bases are TGTGCCAGCAGCCCGCGACAGGGGGTGGGTGAAAAACTGTTTTTT. Its protein is CASSPRQGVGEKLFF.

CDR3: CASSFSALNTGELFF. The DNA of the CDR3 is TGCGCCAGCAGCTTCAGCGCCTTGAACACCGGGGAGCTGTTTTTT. The gene calls are TRBV5-1 and TRBJ2-2, with D unclear. Per the germline V gene, CDR1 is SGHRS and CDR2 is YFSETQ. This CDR3 has 15 residues. Trimming left V 2 bases short and J 1 base short, with 9 bases between.

This clone has more than one count but fewer than ten. The chain uses TRBV11-2 and TRBJ2-3; TRBD2 matches 10 bases. V lost 6 bases, J lost 1 base, and 7 bases stayed unmatched. Germline CDR1 reads SGHAT; CDR2 reads FQNNGV. The CDR3 has 16 residues. CDR3 residues: CASSRSGGAGTDTQYF. CDR3 bases: TGTGCCAGCAGTCGGAGCGGGGGGGCCGGCACAGATACGCAGTATTTT.

V usage is TRBV6-1 and J usage is TRBJ1-2; D possibly corresponds to TRBD1 (6 bases). The CDR3 is 14 amino acids. Germline CDR1 MNHNS, CDR2 SASEGT. V was trimmed by 7 bases and J by 1 base, leaving 13 bases between them. The chain's CDR3 is CASNVGQSNYGYTF. The CDR3 coding sequence is TGTGCCAGCAACGTCGGACAGAGTAACTATGGCTACACCTTC.

The chain links TRBV7-3 to TRBJ1-3; D not certain. This CDR3 region has 15 residues. The germline V gene encodes CDR1 SGHTA and CDR2 FQGTGA. V lost 2 bases and J lost 1, with 9 bases in between. The CDR3 is CASSLEYQSGNTIYF. The CDR3 DNA follows: TGTGCCAGCAGCTTAGAATACCAGTCTGGAAACACCATATATTTT.

V gene TRBV25-1 combines with J gene TRBJ2-7, with 11 bases lining up with TRBD2. This CDR3 spans 16 amino acids. The germline V gene has CDR1 MGHDK and CDR2 SYGVNS. V lost 3 bases, J lost 5 bases, and 9 bases stayed unmatched. This CDR3 is CASSDGVAGGGHEQYF. For the CDR3, the DNA is TGTGCCAGCAGTGATGGGGTAGCGGGAGGGGGGCACGAGCAGTACTTC.

The chain employs TRBV5-6 and TRBJ2-2, with D maybe TRBD1 (5 bases). With 1 base removed from V and 0 bases from J, the gap between germline ends came to 16 bases. The CDR3 covers 18 residues. Germline lookup yields CDR1 SGHDT and CDR2 YYEEEE. The CDR3 DNA is TGTGCCAGCAGCTTGATTATCGGACAAAGAGCGAACACCGGGGAGCTGTTTTTT. This translates into CASSLIIGQRANTGELFF.

The chain employs TRBV7-8 and TRBJ1-1; no clear D. V dropped 1 base and J dropped 1 base, with 31 bases sitting between them. CDR3 length: 22 amino acids. The germline gives CDR1 SGHVS, CDR2 FQNEAQ. This CDR3 is CASSLVFQFLGFKRRRNTEAFF. CDR3 nucleotide sequence: TGTGCCAGCAGCTTAGTTTTCCAATTTCTAGGATTCAAGCGCCGTAGGAACACTGAAGCTTTCTTT.

The chain recombines TRBV7-9 with TRBJ2-5; TRBD2 matches at 9 bases. The J call may be mistaken, given a closer DNA end match to TRBJ2-7. This CDR3 spans 16 amino acids. Germline values: CDR1 SEHNR, CDR2 FQNEAQ (reference sequence). The CDR3 DNA reads TGTGCCAGCAGCTTAGGGCGGGGCGGGGGGGCCCACGAGCAGTACTTC. As protein: CASSLGRGGGAHEQYF.

The chain has TRBV6-5 and TRBJ1-2; 7 bases match TRBD1. This CDR3 is built from 13 residues. Germline V gives CDR1 MNHEY, CDR2 SVGAGI. V gave up 6 bases and J gave up 7 bases; unmatched junction bases: 8. DNA of the CDR3: TGTGCCAGCAGCAAAGACAGGGAACGTGGCTACACCTTC. Amino acid sequence: CASSKDRERGYTF.

The rearrangement links TRBV18 to TRBJ2-1; TRBD2 aligns across 8 bases. Germline lookup yields CDR1 KGHSH and CDR2 LQKENI. Trimming cost V 3 bases and J 8 bases; bases outside gene matches: 12. CDR3 size: 16 residues. This CDR3 reads CASSPRGGGPFDEQFF. The CDR3 DNA reads as TGTGCCAGCTCACCCCGGGGCGGGGGGCCTTTCGATGAGCAGTTCTTC. Drawing the rest from reference TRBV18 and TRBJ2-1, the complete variable domain is NAGVMQNPRHLVRRRGQEARLRCSPMKGHSHVYWYRQLPEEGLKFMVYLQKENIIDESGMPKERFSAEFPKEGPSILRIQQVVRGDSAAYFCASSPRGGGPFDEQFFGPGTRLTVL.

This clone has just a few counts. The V gene is TRBV6-1, the J gene TRBJ1-1; TRBD1 agrees at 10 bases. V was clipped by 5 bases and J by 9 bases; unmatched bases: 3. Germline loops: CDR1 MNHNS, CDR2 SASEGT. This CDR3 is 12 amino acids long. The CDR3 sequence: CASSMTGGKAFF. CDR3 in DNA: TGTGCCAGCAGTATGACAGGGGGCAAAGCTTTCTTT.

This clone was counted once. The chain recombines TRBV2 with TRBJ2-7; a weak D match, TRBD1 (5 bases). Trimming took 1 base from V and 2 from J, leaving 18 bases between them. The CDR3 is 17 residues long. Germline loops: CDR1 SNHLY, CDR2 FYNNEI. The CDR3, as DNA: TGTGCCAGCAGTGAAGGGGGTCTGCCAGGGCTAACCTACGAGCAGTACTTC. Translating gives CASSEGGLPGLTYEQYF.

The gene calls are TRBV9 and TRBJ2-3; TRBD2 might be the D (5 bases). Germline CDR1 is SGDLS and CDR2 is YYNGEE. V dropped 4 bases and J dropped 3 bases, with 9 bases sitting between them. The CDR3 is 13 residues long. The CDR3 DNA follows: TGTGCCAGCAGCCCCCTAGCAACAGATACGCAGTATTTT. This translates into CASSPLATDTQYF. The full variable domain, its missing parts supplied by reference TRBV9 and TRBJ2-3, is DSGVTQTPKHLITATGQRVTLRCSPRSGDLSVYWYQQSLDQGLQFLIQYYNGEERAKGNILERFSAQQFPDLHSELNLSSLELGDSALYFCASSPLATDTQYFGPGTRLTVL.

V gene TRBV2 combines with J gene TRBJ2-1, with D possibly TRBD2 on 5 matching bases. This CDR3 has 15 residues. V was pared by 6 bases and J by 8 bases, with 20 bases between. Germline V lookup: CDR1 SNHLY, CDR2 FYNNEI. CDR3 loop: CASRRDSKSSHEQFF. As DNA, the CDR3 is TGTGCCAGCAGGAGGGATTCCAAATCGTCCCATGAGCAGTTCTTC.

This clone appeared a single time. The V call is TRBV5-5, the J call TRBJ2-5; no firm D call. CDR1 and CDR2 from the germline V gene are SGHKS and YYEKEE (reference sequence). Trimming removed 2 bases at V and 5 bases at J, with 16 bases between. CDR3 length: 15 residues. CDR3 amino acids: CASSLAPHGSETQYF. The CDR3 DNA is TGTGCCAGCAGCTTAGCCCCTCACGGGTCGGAGACCCAGTACTTC.

The rearrangement joins TRBV29-1 to TRBJ1-3, with D maybe TRBD1 (5 bases). Germline CDR1 and CDR2: SQVTM and ANQGSEA. V was trimmed by 4 bases and J by 3 bases, leaving 13 bases between them. CDR3 length: 14 residues. In DNA, the CDR3 is TGCAGCGTTGCAGGGAAGTCGGGTGGAAACACCATATATTTT. It encodes CSVAGKSGGNTIYF.

This clone was counted a few times. In DNA form, the CDR3 reads TGTGCCAGCAGCTTCGCGAGTGGCTACACCTTC. This gives the protein CASSFASGYTF. The rearrangement uses TRBV5-4 and TRBJ1-2; D gene uncertain. Between the trimmed V and J ends, which lost 2 bases and 7 bases, there was a span of 6 bases. Germline-derived CDR1 and CDR2 are SGHNT and YYREEE (reference sequence). The CDR3 extends over 11 amino acids.

J is TRBJ1-1 and V is TRBV2; D gene unclear. V was clipped by 7 bases and J by 1 base, with 7 bases between them. Germline V gene sequence: CDR1 SNHLY, CDR2 FYNNEI. This CDR3 region has 12 residues. The CDR3 nucleotides are TGTGCCAGCAACACGCCGAACACTGAAGCTTTCTTT. This codes for CASNTPNTEAFF. Looking up the rest from reference TRBV2 and TRBJ1-1 gives the full variable domain: EPEVTQTPSHQVTQMGQEVILRCVPISNHLYFYWYRQILGQKVEFLVSFYNNEISEKSEIFDDQFSVERPDGSNFTLKIRSTKLEDSAMYFCASNTPNTEAFFGQGTRLTVV.

The sample holds a few counts of this clone. As DNA, the CDR3 is TGTGCCAGCCTAGCTGGAGGACGGCGATACAATGAGCAGTTCTTC. Protein: CASLAGGRRYNEQFF. The chain is built from TRBV27 and TRBJ2-1; D is possibly TRBD2 (5 bases). Trimming left V 8 bases short and J 4 bases short, with 18 bases between. There are 15 residues in the CDR3. The germline V gene encodes CDR1 MNHEY and CDR2 SMNVEV (reference sequence).

The rearrangement joins TRBV28 to TRBJ1-2, with D maybe TRBD1 (6 bases). CDR3 length equals 19 residues. The germline V and J ends were trimmed by 6 bases and 0 bases, with 26 bases remaining between them. Germline lookup yields CDR1 MDHEN and CDR2 SYDVKM. CDR3 DNA: TGTGCCAGCAGCCCCCTTGGACAGAAATACACGGTCGCTAACTATGGCTACACCTTC. As protein: CASSPLGQKYTVANYGYTF.